One and the same sample provided the 21 T cell receptor beta chains below, sequenced in a study of response to subunit inactivated influenza vaccine. TCRdb ran MiXCR on the RT-PCR reads and lists one entry per CDR3 protein. This repertoire shows approximately 250,000 distinct CDR3 sequences, 12% found once; its top ten account for roughly 7.7%. The source material was non-naive T cells sorted from PBMCs, sampled 14 days before vaccination. These TCRs come from a man in his forties or fifties who received an inactivated influenza vaccine.

This clonotype was counted between two and nine times. J is TRBJ1-5 and V is TRBV30, with D maybe TRBD1 (5 bases). CDR1 is GTSNPN and CDR2 is SVGIG in the germline V gene (reference sequence). Trimming shortened V by 0 bases and J by 7 bases, and 10 bases separated the two germline ends. The CDR3 is 13 residues long. The CDR3 region has the DNA TGTGCCTGGAGTGTACGCGGGGGGCAGCCCCAGCATTTT. Encoded protein: CAWSVRGGQPQHF.

The chain links TRBV12-3 or TRBV12-4 to TRBJ2-3; tentatively, D is TRBD1 (6 bases). V lost 6 bases, J lost 2 bases, and 9 bases lay in between. CDR3 length: 13 amino acids. CDR3 amino acids: CASRGGTTDTQYF. The CDR3 DNA sequence: TGTGCCAGCAGAGGGGGAACCACAGATACGCAGTATTTT.

This clonotype was found a few times. The V gene is TRBV12-3 or TRBV12-4, the J gene TRBJ2-2, with D perhaps matching TRBD1 (6 bases). The CDR3 extends over 15 amino acids. V was shortened by 7 bases and J by 9 bases, with 21 bases between the two germline ends. CDR3 nucleotides: TGTGCCAGCAATTCCGGAAACAGGGCCCTCTGGGAGCTGTTTTTT. Protein product: CASNSGNRALWELFF.

The chain uses TRBV6-5 and TRBJ2-6, with D perhaps TRBD1 (6 bases). In germline, CDR1 is MNHEY, CDR2 SVGAGI. V was cut by 6 bases and J by 0 bases, with 18 bases left in between. CDR3 length: 18 residues. The CDR3 DNA follows: TGTGCCAGCAGCATACTCCCGGGACAAAACTCTGGGGCCAACGTCCTGACTTTC. Amino acids: CASSILPGQNSGANVLTF.

This clonotype was seen a handful of times. V usage is TRBV5-1 and J usage is TRBJ1-1; D gene uncertain. This CDR3 contains 15 residues. The germline V and J ends were trimmed by 1 base and 1 base, with 11 bases remaining between them. CDR1 is SGHRS, CDR2 YFSETQ, per germline. The CDR3: CASSLNSGRNTEAFF. The CDR3 DNA follows: TGCGCCAGCAGCTTGAATTCTGGGCGGAACACTGAAGCTTTCTTT.

This clonotype was found a few times. The V gene is TRBV5-1, the J gene TRBJ2-1; 12 bases map to TRBD1. Germline values: CDR1 SGHRS, CDR2 YFSETQ. Trimming at V came to 4 bases and at J to 12 bases, leaving 11 bases not matched to a gene. The CDR3 consists of 15 residues. CDR3 bases: TGCGCCAGCAGCCTCCCAGGGACAGGGGGCTTTGGGCAGTTCTTC. This codes for CASSLPGTGGFGQFF.

This clonotype was found many times. This chain connects TRBV4-3 to TRBJ2-1; 12 nucleotides align to TRBD2. The V segment lost 4 bases and the J segment 7 bases; nucleotides outside the gene matches: 11. The germline V gene has CDR1 LGHNA and CDR2 YSLEER. The CDR3 is made up of 17 amino acids. The CDR3 bases are TGCGCCAGCAGCCGGCAGACTAGCGGGAGTCGTGATAATGAGCAGTTCTTC. Its protein product is CASSRQTSGSRDNEQFF.

V is TRBV6-2 or TRBV6-3 and J is TRBJ1-2, with D unresolved. V dropped 7 bases and J dropped 2 bases, with 17 bases sitting between them. CDR3 length: 15 amino acids. The germline gives CDR1 MNHEY, CDR2 SVGEGT. The CDR3 nucleotides are TGTGCCAGCACCCTCCAGATGGTGGGGAACTATGGCTACACCTTC. It is translated as CASTLQMVGNYGYTF.

The chain links TRBV20-1 to TRBJ1-4; possibly TRBD1 for D (6 bases). This CDR3 is 16 amino acids long. The V and J ends lost 0 bases and 8 bases respectively, with 19 bases between them. CDR1 DFQATT and CDR2 SNEGSKA come from the germline V gene (reference sequence). In nucleotides, the CDR3 is TGCAGTGCTAGAGATCTGAGGGCAGGGGAAGGAGAAAAACTGTTTTTT. Protein sequence: CSARDLRAGEGEKLFF.

This chain uses TRBV29-1 with TRBJ2-5; 8 bases are shared with TRBD2. Looked up from germline, CDR1 is SQVTM and CDR2 is ANQGSEA. Trimming cost V 7 bases and J 4 bases; bases outside gene matches: 5. CDR3 length: 12 amino acids. CDR3 nucleotide sequence: TGCAGCGGGGCGGGAGGAGGAGAGACCCAGTACTTC. As protein: CSGAGGGETQYF. Looking up the rest from reference TRBV29-1 and TRBJ2-5 gives the full variable domain: SAVISQKPSRDICQRGTSLTIQCQVDSQVTMMFWYRQQPGQSLTLIATANQGSEATYESGFVIDKFPISRPNLTFSTLTVSNMSPEDSSIYLCSGAGGGETQYFGPGTRLLVL.

The chain combines TRBV4-2 with TRBJ2-4; 7 bases map to TRBD1. Germline trimming cut 0 bases from V and 0 bases from J; bases unmatched to any gene: 2. The CDR3 runs 16 residues. In germline, CDR1 is LGHNA, CDR2 YNFKEQ. CDR3 residues: CASSQEGTVAKNIQYF. CDR3 nucleotide sequence: TGTGCCAGCAGCCAAGAAGGGACAGTAGCCAAAAACATTCAGTACTTC.

The sample holds a few counts of this clonotype. The rearrangement links TRBV24-1 to TRBJ2-1, with 7 bases matching TRBD1. The junction had 1 base not matched to a gene; V was cut back by 5 bases and J by 4 bases. In germline, CDR1 is KGHDR, CDR2 SFDVKD. The CDR3 sequence is 13 residues long. The DNA of the CDR3 is TGTGCCACCAGTGGACAGGGTTACAATGAGCAGTTCTTC. Residues: CATSGQGYNEQFF.

At least ten counts were recorded for this clonotype. This chain joins TRBV10-3 and TRBJ2-3, with D perhaps given as TRBD1 or TRBD2 (5 bases each). Germline CDR1 is ENHRY and CDR2 is SYGVKD. The CDR3 consists of 15 residues. V shed 6 bases and J shed 2 bases, with 15 bases lying between them. Here the CDR3 reads CAIRAGTGVTDTQYF. Here the CDR3 DNA reads TGTGCCATCAGAGCCGGGACCGGAGTCACAGATACGCAGTATTTT.

In this sample, this clonotype turned up a few times. The chain recombines TRBV4-1 with TRBJ2-3; 13 bases line up with TRBD2. In germline, CDR1 is MGHRA, CDR2 YSYEKL. Germline trimming cut 5 bases from V and 6 bases from J; bases unmatched to any gene: 8. This CDR3 spans 16 amino acids. The CDR3: CASSSPTSGRRDTQYF. DNA of the CDR3: TGCGCCAGCAGCTCGCCGACTAGCGGGAGGAGGGATACGCAGTATTTT.

This chain links TRBV15 with TRBJ2-1; 9 nucleotides match TRBD2. The junction had 9 bases not matched to a gene; V was cut back by 8 bases and J by 1 base. Germline loops: CDR1 LNHNV, CDR2 YYDKDF (reference sequence). The length of the CDR3 is 16 residues. In nucleotides, the CDR3 is TGTGCCACCCGGGGCGGGGGGGACACGTCCTACAATGAGCAGTTCTTC. Translated: CATRGGGDTSYNEQFF.

This clonotype has a handful of counts. The chain links TRBV7-2 to TRBJ2-7; TRBD2 agrees at 7 bases. The CDR3 totals 14 residues. Germline loops: CDR1 SGHTA, CDR2 FQGNSA. V lost 10 bases and J lost 0; bases outside the gene matches: 9. DNA for the CDR3: TGTGCCAACAAGCGGGACCAGAGCTCCTACGAGCAGTACTTC. Translation gives CANKRDQSSYEQYF.

CDR3 DNA sequence: TGTGCCAGCAGTCCGTCTAGTGTTCGCACTGAAGCTTTCTTT. Residues: CASSPSSVRTEAFF. The chain recombines TRBV11-2 with TRBJ1-1, with no clear D. CDR3 size: 14 residues. Germline lookup yields CDR1 SGHAT and CDR2 FQNNGV. The V gene lost 6 bases and the J gene lost 4 bases, with 15 bases spanning the gap.

This sequence joins TRBV3-1 and TRBJ1-2, with TRBD1 identical over 7 bases. CDR3 length: 16 amino acids. V lost 1 base and J lost 4; bases outside the gene matches: 9. The germline gives CDR1 LGHDT, CDR2 YNNKEL (reference sequence). This chain's CDR3 is CASSQGTGQRGYGYTF. For the CDR3, the DNA is TGTGCCAGCAGCCAAGGGACAGGCCAACGGGGCTATGGCTACACCTTC.

This clonotype was counted a few times. This chain links TRBV7-9 with TRBJ2-6; D could derive from TRBD1 or TRBD2 (6 bases each). From germline, CDR1 is SEHNR and CDR2 FQNEAQ (reference sequence). The CDR3 sequence is 15 residues long. V shed 5 bases and J shed 4 bases, with 12 bases lying between them. CDR3 loop: CASSTRGLGANVLTF. In DNA form, the CDR3 reads TGTGCCAGCAGCACTCGGGGGCTCGGGGCCAACGTCCTGACTTTC.

This clonotype was seen only a few times. The chain combines TRBV7-9 with TRBJ1-5; D ambiguous. This CDR3 has 14 amino acids. From germline, CDR1 is SEHNR and CDR2 FQNEAQ (reference sequence). The germline V and J ends were trimmed by 6 bases and 2 bases, with 11 bases remaining between them. CDR3 DNA: TGTGCCAGCAGGACGCGTCCGGGCAATCAGCCCCAGCATTTT. Translated, it gives CASRTRPGNQPQHF.

CDR3 sequence (DNA): TGCAGTGCTGAAGCCGGGACAGGGCTAGAGACCCAGTACTTC. As protein: CSAEAGTGLETQYF. This chain joins TRBV20-1 and TRBJ2-5; 9 bases fit TRBD1. Germline loops: CDR1 DFQATT, CDR2 SNEGSKA (reference sequence). CDR3 size: 14 residues. V lost 5 bases and J lost 4; bases outside the gene matches: 8.